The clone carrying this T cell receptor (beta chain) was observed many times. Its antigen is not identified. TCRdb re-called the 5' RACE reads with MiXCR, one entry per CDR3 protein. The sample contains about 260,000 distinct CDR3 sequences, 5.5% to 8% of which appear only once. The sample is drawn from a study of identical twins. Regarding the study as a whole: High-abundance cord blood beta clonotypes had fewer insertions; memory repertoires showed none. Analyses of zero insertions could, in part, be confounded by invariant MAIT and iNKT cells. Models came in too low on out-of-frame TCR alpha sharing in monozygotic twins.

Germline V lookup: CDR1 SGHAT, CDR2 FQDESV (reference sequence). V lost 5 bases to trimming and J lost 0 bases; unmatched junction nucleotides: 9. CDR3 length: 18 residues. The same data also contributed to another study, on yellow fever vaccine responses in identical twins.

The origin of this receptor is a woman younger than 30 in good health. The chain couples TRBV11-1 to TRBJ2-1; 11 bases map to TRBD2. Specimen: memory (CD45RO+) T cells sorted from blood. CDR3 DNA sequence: TGTGCCAGCAGCCCCCGGACTAGCGGGTCAGGCTCCTACAATGAGCAGTTCTTC. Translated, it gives CASSPRTSGSGSYNEQFF.